The present TCR beta chain was sequenced within a study of T-cell memory formation after mild COVID-19. Findings and limits, study-wide: Confirmation of SARS-CoV-2 specificity was lacking for second-wave clones peaking day 37.

The V gene lost 5 bases and the J gene lost 10 bases, with 18 bases spanning the gap. Per the germline V gene, CDR1 is SGHTA and CDR2 is FQGNSA. The CDR3 covers 15 residues. From 5'RACE with constant-segment primers came TCR alpha and TCR beta cDNA libraries that carried sample barcodes and UMIs. Each CDR3 protein is one row after TCRdb ran MiXCR on the 5' RACE reads. In the table there are roughly 340,000 distinct CDR3 sequences, less than 25% of which are singletons. About this clonotype: Its matching antigen is unknown.

Sequencing was done on a sample of PBMCs or a T cell subset sorted from them (not recorded which). This receptor was taken from a man aged 18 to 30 who had mild COVID-19 (a few samples of this study predate the infection). Cell type and time point are not known. The rearrangement links TRBV7-2 to TRBJ1-6; unclear D gene. CDR3 in DNA: TGTGCCAGCAGCCTCTTGGGGAGGGCTAACTCACCCCTCCACTTT. This codes for CASSLLGRANSPLHF.